This T cell receptor (beta chain) originates from a study of blood T cell repertoires in COVID-19. Overall study: Specimens from acute and convalescent COVID-19 originated in the United States, Italy and Spain.

Losses at the gene ends were 5 bases for V and 3 bases for J; bases not matched to a gene: 9. The CDR3 consists of 17 residues. Germline CDR1 SGHDN, CDR2 FVKESK. How the authors handled the data: Estimates of nucleated cell counts were drawn from the amplification of reference gene primers. The repertoire was sequenced with immunoSEQ multiplex PCR; TCRdb's copy has only in-frame clones and lacks some. The V and J calls and clone size are taken from that table; D and trimming were inferred from the DNA. Of around 97,000 clones listed, about nine tenths are singletons. The chain uses TRBV14 and TRBJ2-4; 11 positions agree with TRBD1. The source is an elderly woman in a cohort sampled during active COVID-19. Sequenced: peripheral blood. CDR3 bases: TGTGCCAGCAGCAGAGGGACAGGGGGTCGGGGCAAAAACATTCAGTACTTC. Protein sequence: CASSRGTGGRGKNIQYF.